The following is a TCR beta chain sequence with its context. No antigen is known for it. Markers CD45RO/CCR7/CD25/CD127/CD95/CD27 served to sort CD4+ naive, central memory, regulatory and stem cell-like memory cells. This CDR3 is 16 amino acids long. The germline V and J ends were trimmed by 3 bases and 1 base, with 14 bases remaining between them. Per germline, CDR1 SNHLY and CDR2 FYNNEI. The record originates from a study of beta chain features in type 1 diabetes. Background on the study: The study found patients and healthy donors alike in age, gender and cell yields. Whole-study results and caveats: Type 1 diabetes patients showed a moderate but significant shortening of TCRB CDR3s in all four CD4+ subsets. Researchers cautioned that cDNA sequencing could over-represent cells with high TCR expression.

Reverse transcription of all isolated RNA meant that expressed TCRB transcripts were sequenced. Sequenced by immunoSEQ multiplex PCR; TCRdb stores in-frame clones only, minus some. The sample has 430,000 or so clones, over 10% seen once. What was sequenced was naive CD4+ T cells from blood. The TCR originated in a woman aged 18-30 years in good health. The rearrangement links TRBV2 to TRBJ2-3; D unresolved. For the CDR3, the DNA is TGTGCCAGCAGTGACGACCCGGGCCTACGCACAGATACGCAGTATTTT. Its protein product is CASSDDPGLRTDTQYF. The full variable domain, rest sourced from reference TRBV2 and TRBJ2-3, is EPEVTQTPSHQVTQMGQEVILRCVPISNHLYFYWYRQILGQKVEFLVSFYNNEISEKSEIFDDQFSVERPDGSNFTLKIRSTKLEDSAMYFCASSDDPGLRTDTQYFGPGTRLTVL.